The 27 T cell receptor beta chains listed next were all sequenced from one sample in a study of CD8 T cells in ankylosing spondylitis. TCRdb re-derived calls from the 5' RACE reads in MiXCR, one entry per CDR3 protein. The sample has 200,000 to 300,000 distinct CDR3 sequences, roughly 8.6% seen once. Material for sequencing was blood, either unsorted or a sorted T cell fraction (not recorded which). The receptors shown here come from a male donor with ankylosing spondylitis or in good health (not recorded which).

At least ten counts were recorded for this clonotype. The gene calls are TRBV4-2 and TRBJ2-2; perhaps TRBD1 as D (6 bases). Between the trimmed V and J ends, which lost 6 bases and 0 bases, there was a span of 14 bases. There are 16 residues in the CDR3. Germline values: CDR1 LGHNA, CDR2 YNFKEQ. The CDR3 DNA is TGTGCCAGCAGGGACAGTCAATTCGCGAACACCGGGGAGCTGTTTTTT. Its translation: CASRDSQFANTGELFF.

This clonotype was seen ten or more times. The CDR3 reads CASSALTGANQPQHF. CDR3 bases: TGTGCCAGCAGTGCCCTTACGGGGGCTAATCAGCCCCAGCATTTT. This rearrangement joins TRBV28 to TRBJ1-5, with D possibly being TRBD1 (6 bases). CDR1 and CDR2 (germline): MDHEN, SYDVKM. CDR3 length: 15 residues. Trimming took off 5 bases at V and 4 bases at J, with 15 bases between the two ends.

This clonotype was seen ten or more times. The chain couples TRBV20-1 to TRBJ2-7, with unresolved D. CDR3 length: 14 residues. Trimming removed 3 bases from V and 0 bases from J, with 12 bases in between. Germline V lookup: CDR1 DFQATT, CDR2 SNEGSKA (reference sequence). Here the CDR3 reads CSASPRARSYEQYF. Here the CDR3 DNA reads TGCAGTGCTAGTCCCCGGGCCCGCTCCTACGAGCAGTACTTC.

Only a few counts were recorded for this clonotype. V usage is TRBV5-1 and J usage is TRBJ2-2; either TRBD1 or TRBD2 may fit D (6 bases each). Germline V gene data show CDR1 as SGHRS and CDR2 as YFSETQ. Trimming removed 1 base at V and 2 bases at J, with 12 bases between. The CDR3 runs 16 residues. In nucleotides, the CDR3 is TGCGCCAGCAGCTTGATGGGGGGCACAAACACCGGGGAGCTGTTTTTT. This gives the protein CASSLMGGTNTGELFF.

This clonotype appeared many times. The chain recombines TRBV29-1 with TRBJ2-1; 8 nucleotides line up with TRBD1. V lost 6 bases to trimming and J lost 2 bases; unmatched junction nucleotides: 9. Germline CDR1 and CDR2: SQVTM and ANQGSEA. There are 15 residues in the CDR3. CDR3 amino acids: CSVPTGAEAYNEQFF. The CDR3 nucleotides are TGCAGCGTGCCGACAGGGGCAGAGGCCTACAATGAGCAGTTCTTC.

The table lists this clonotype with many counts. V and J are TRBV7-2 and TRBJ1-5; D not resolved. Trimming stripped 1 base from V and 9 bases from J, with 10 bases between. This CDR3 region has 13 residues. CDR1 and CDR2 from the germline V gene are SGHTA and FQGNSA. As DNA, the CDR3 is TGTGCCAGCAGCTTAGGGATATTTTGGCCCCAGCATTTT. As protein: CASSLGIFWPQHF.

This clonotype was counted between two and nine times. This chain uses TRBV6-1 with TRBJ1-5, with D uncertain. CDR3 length: 16 residues. Germline loops: CDR1 MNHNS, CDR2 SASEGT. The ends were cut back, 5 bases at V and 0 bases at J, with 14 bases in the middle. For the CDR3, the DNA is TGTGCCAGCAGTCAATTACGGGTGTATAGCAATCAGCCCCAGCATTTT. Amino acids: CASSQLRVYSNQPQHF.

This clonotype was counted a few times. A much larger clone differs from this one at a single base, so this may be a read error. The J gene is TRBJ2-2, the V gene TRBV7-9, with unresolved D. CDR1 is SEHNR and CDR2 is FQNEAQ in the germline V gene (reference sequence). Deletions cut 3 bases from V and 5 bases from J, with 4 bases between. The CDR3 totals 12 residues. The CDR3 loop reads CASSFVTGELFF. In nucleotides, the CDR3 is TGTGCCAGCAGCTTTGTAACCGGGGAGCTGTTTTTT.

This clonotype was observed at least ten times. V usage is TRBV5-1 and J usage is TRBJ1-2, with D perhaps matching TRBD1 (5 bases). V gave up 3 bases and J gave up 6 bases, with 15 bases separating them. CDR3 length: 14 amino acids. Germline-derived CDR1 and CDR2 are SGHRS and YFSETQ. The CDR3 DNA sequence: TGCGCCAGCAGCTCGGGACCCCAGAGAGATGGCTACACCTTC. Protein: CASSSGPQRDGYTF.

This clonotype appeared many times. The chain is built from TRBV10-3 and TRBJ2-3; 10 bases match TRBD2. There are 15 residues in the CDR3. Germline values: CDR1 ENHRY, CDR2 SYGVKD. Germline trimming cut 3 bases from V and 4 bases from J; bases unmatched to any gene: 4. DNA for the CDR3: TGTGCCATCAGTGATGCTAGCGGGAGCTCAGATACGCAGTATTTT. As protein: CAISDASGSSDTQYF.

This clonotype was recorded at least ten times. V and J are TRBV2 and TRBJ2-1, with 7 positions matching TRBD1. V lost 10 bases, J lost 3 bases, and 9 bases stayed unmatched. This CDR3 has 14 amino acids. Germline V gives CDR1 SNHLY, CDR2 FYNNEI. Here the CDR3 reads CATLLGQVYNEQFF. CDR3 bases: TGTGCCACCCTACTAGGACAGGTCTACAATGAGCAGTTCTTC.

This clonotype was detected a few times. V and J are TRBV7-8 and TRBJ2-7; D possibly corresponds to TRBD1 (5 bases). Per the germline V gene, CDR1 is SGHVS and CDR2 is FQNEAQ. The CDR3 is made up of 12 amino acids. Trimming removed 5 bases at V and 11 bases at J, with 16 bases between. The CDR3 region is CASSRILGVKYF. The DNA of the CDR3 is TGTGCCAGCAGCCGAATATTAGGGGTAAAGTACTTC.

In its sample, this clonotype was seen once. A much more abundant neighbour one base away suggests this may be a read error. This chain's CDR3 is CAIKGWEDHEQFF. CDR3 bases: TGTGCCATTAAGGGGTGGGAGGACCATGAGCAGTTCTTC. The rearrangement links TRBV10-3 to TRBJ2-1; TRBD2 might be the D (6 bases). The CDR3 spans 13 residues. Germline V gene data show CDR1 as ENHRY and CDR2 as SYGVKD. The V end lost 9 bases, the J end lost 8 bases, and 17 bases lay between the germline ends.

There are many counts of this clonotype. The V call is TRBV6-6, the J call TRBJ1-1, with D uncertain. This CDR3 has 13 amino acids. V shed 2 bases and J shed 6 bases, with 10 bases lying between them. Germline CDR1 and CDR2: MNHNY and SVGAGI (reference sequence). CDR3 nucleotide sequence: TGTGCCAGCAGTTACCAGCTCGTCTCTGAAGCTTTCTTT. It encodes CASSYQLVSEAFF.

This clonotype was recorded at least ten times. The rearrangement joins TRBV5-6 to TRBJ2-3; a weak D match, TRBD2 (5 bases). V gave up 0 bases and J gave up 1 base, with 12 bases separating them. CDR1 and CDR2 (germline): SGHDT, YYEEEE. CDR3 length: 16 residues. In DNA form, the CDR3 reads TGTGCCAGCAGCTTGGAGACGGGAATCGGCACAGATACGCAGTATTTT. Translating it yields CASSLETGIGTDTQYF.

There are many counts of this clonotype. V is TRBV10-3 and J is TRBJ1-1, with D possibly TRBD1 on 5 matching bases. There are 15 residues in the CDR3. V was cut by 0 bases and J by 4 bases, with 12 bases left in between. Germline V gene sequence: CDR1 ENHRY, CDR2 SYGVKD. CDR3 in amino acids: CAISESGGAGTEAFF. The CDR3 nucleotides are TGTGCCATCAGTGAGTCGGGAGGGGCCGGCACTGAAGCTTTCTTT.

This chain connects TRBV12-3 or TRBV12-4 to TRBJ2-5, with D maybe TRBD2 (5 bases). CDR3 length: 13 amino acids. V lost 7 bases and J 2 bases, leaving 11 bases between the germline ends. The CDR3 region is CASIKTGQETQYF. CDR3 sequence (DNA): TGTGCCAGCATCAAGACGGGACAAGAGACCCAGTACTTC.

This clonotype was observed many times. The chain carries TRBV7-2 and TRBJ2-2; 8 bases agree with TRBD2. J gave up 7 bases and V 1 base, and 11 bases lay outside the gene matches. CDR1 and CDR2 from the germline V gene are SGHTA and FQGNSA. The CDR3 loop spans 17 amino acids. CDR3 sequence: CASSLGRWRGDFGELFF. CDR3 nucleotides: TGTGCCAGCAGCTTAGGACGCTGGCGGGGGGATTTCGGGGAGCTGTTTTTT.

This clonotype was counted at least ten times. This chain connects TRBV6-5 to TRBJ1-3, with D perhaps TRBD1 (5 bases). The CDR3 contains 16 residues. The germline V and J ends were trimmed by 0 bases and 3 bases, with 12 bases remaining between them. Germline V gene lookup returns CDR1 MNHEY and CDR2 SVGAGI. The DNA for the CDR3 is TGTGCCAGCAGTTACTCGAACCAGGGAGGTGGAAACACCATATATTTT. Translating it yields CASSYSNQGGGNTIYF.

The chain uses TRBV12-3 or TRBV12-4 and TRBJ2-2, with TRBD2 matching over 7 bases. V trimming: 7 bases; J trimming: 9 bases; junction bases outside the gene matches: 17. The CDR3 covers 16 residues. The CDR3 here is CASTPQGEGHVRELFF. In nucleotides, the CDR3 is TGTGCCAGCACTCCTCAAGGGGAGGGCCATGTTAGGGAGCTGTTTTTT.

This clonotype was recorded at least ten times. The rearrangement links TRBV29-1 to TRBJ2-1, with a tentative D call TRBD1 (6 bases). CDR1 is SQVTM and CDR2 is ANQGSEA in the germline V gene. This CDR3 has 12 residues. Trimming left V 4 bases short and J 10 bases short, with 14 bases between. The CDR3, as DNA: TGCAGCGTTGTGTGGGGGCAGGAAGAGCAGTTCTTC. It codes for CSVVWGQEEQFF.

Only a few counts were recorded for this clonotype. V is TRBV6-1 and J is TRBJ1-3; weak D call: TRBD1 (5 bases). Germline CDR1 MNHNS, CDR2 SASEGT. V lost 2 bases, J lost 0 bases, and 8 bases lay in between. The CDR3 contains 15 residues. The DNA of the CDR3 is TGTGCCAGCAGTGAAAGGGGTGGCTCTGGAAACACCATATATTTT. This codes for CASSERGGSGNTIYF.

A few counts support this clonotype. The chain carries TRBV7-3 and TRBJ2-1; D tentatively fits TRBD1 or TRBD2 (5 bases each). Germline assignment: CDR1 SGHTA and CDR2 FQGTGA. Trimming stripped 8 bases from V and 10 bases from J, with 18 bases between. The CDR3 runs to 13 residues. In DNA, the CDR3 is TGTGCCAGCTCCTCGGGACGCGATGGGGAGCAGTTCTTC. Protein: CASSSGRDGEQFF.

This chain links TRBV7-8 with TRBJ1-5; D perhaps matches TRBD1 (5 bases). V lost 5 bases and J 6 bases, leaving 20 bases between the germline ends. CDR1 and CDR2 (germline): SGHVS, FQNEAQ. The CDR3 totals 16 residues. The CDR3 loop reads CASSVGAGNFRQPQHF. DNA for the CDR3: TGTGCCAGCAGCGTAGGGGCAGGGAATTTTCGTCAGCCCCAGCATTTT.

This clonotype has just a few counts. This sequence joins TRBV6-1 and TRBJ2-1; TRBD2 matches 10 bases. In germline, CDR1 is MNHNS, CDR2 SASEGT. This CDR3 has 16 residues. V trimming: 8 bases; J trimming: 2 bases; junction bases outside the gene matches: 9. The CDR3 DNA follows: TGTGCCAGCGGCCAGGGGACTAGCGCGGCCTACAATGAGCAGTTCTTC. The encoded protein is CASGQGTSAAYNEQFF.

This clonotype occurred many times. The chain links TRBV7-2 to TRBJ2-5, with 7 bases fitting TRBD1. V shed 0 bases, J shed 0 bases, and the junction held 4 bases outside the gene matches. The germline V gene has CDR1 SGHTA and CDR2 FQGNSA. The CDR3 length is 16 residues. The CDR3 DNA sequence: TGTGCCAGCAGCTTAGCCCTGGGACAGAACCAAGAGACCCAGTACTTC. As protein: CASSLALGQNQETQYF.

The genes are TRBV5-5 and TRBJ2-4, with 7 nucleotides matching TRBD2. The germline gives CDR1 SGHKS, CDR2 YYEKEE (reference sequence). The CDR3 totals 14 residues. V lost 5 bases, J lost 9 bases, and 11 bases stayed unmatched. The CDR3 bases are TGTGCCAGCAGTCACGGACTAGTTGAGCGCATTCAGTACTTC. Residues: CASSHGLVERIQYF.